This T cell receptor beta chain stems from a study of cytomegalovirus exposure and HLA in healthy donors (dated by TCRdb to about 2017). Broadly, across the study: According to an earlier analysis of 550 to 750 of the donors, about 190 million T cells yielded roughly 100 million unique TCR beta sequences and about 300 Gb of sequence data. Donor age, sex, ethnicity and CMV serostatus were compiled alongside the repertoire data. The study aimed to test whether cataloging public T cell receptors could reveal signatures of past pathogen exposure. On average, about 200,000 unique TCR beta nucleotide sequences were sequenced per donor among 398 genotyped donors of the cohort, with 15% to 20% of those sequences being non-productive. To decide whether each TCR beta V gene segment behaved as functional or pseudogenic, an earlier analysis of nearly 600 of the donors relied on high-throughput TCR beta sequencing. Of the roughly 400 genotyped donors, 75% to 85% were placed in the genetic ancestry cluster associated with self-reported Caucasian donors. The T cell repertoires of 670 or so subjects were profiled by immunosequencing and related to cytomegalovirus serostatus. A later analysis re-examined previously published TCR beta repertoires from more than 600 donors and added high-resolution HLA genotyping to investigate patterns of TCR occurrence. Rather than using new phenotypic data, the later analysis identified candidate immune exposures from TCR beta sequences and from how often those sequences occurred across donors. Class I and class II HLA loci were covered by the typing at four-digit resolution. Because of strong linkage in the cohort, 5 or 6 DR-DQ haplotypes were treated as single units for association and clustering. Typing coverage varied by locus: about 620-630 donors for A, B, C, DRB1 and DQB1; roughly 520 for DQA1; more than 600 for DPA1; roughly 450 for DPB1. A separate validation cohort of some 130 different subjects was used in addition to the approximately 610-subject first cohort. All discovery cohort repertoires had been generated on a single sequencing platform. A later genetic analysis took genome-wide SNP genotypes for about 55% of the 666 donors and used that subset as a discovery cohort. To predict cytomegalovirus infection status, the study brought together high-throughput TCR immunosequencing, statistical association of individual TCRs with disease status, and machine learning. Roughly 320 gigabases of sequencing data and 91 million or so unique TCR sequences made up an early release that covered some 640 HLA-typed donors. Paper-wide results and their limitations: In a later genetic analysis, a missense DCLRE1C variant was associated with V-gene and J-gene trimming of TCR beta chains, and the association was replicated in an independent cohort. A later analysis reported that several top co-occurrence clusters appeared linked to parvovirus B19, influenza, CMV and Epstein-Barr virus. Because counts were too low, seventeen rarely observed V segments, including chromosome 9 orphons, were excluded from the earlier analysis of 587 of the donors. Because HLA typing was missing for some donors at each locus, association tests included only the typed subset. A group of highly shared sequence variants was considered likely to be a technical artifact of the sequencing pipeline. The 87-base-pair reads could not distinguish some IMGT-functional V segments, including TRBV6-2 and TRBV6-3, so those segments were excluded. In vitro tests confirmed that a few of the cytomegalovirus-associated TCR beta chains recognize cytomegalovirus antigens. In a later analysis, most CMV-associated TCR beta chains were found to appear HLA-restricted, with HLA associations seemingly driven largely by CMV exposure. A total of about 180 TCR beta chains were listed by the study as associated with cytomegalovirus. The authors suggested that the approach could potentially be extended to other disease states and immunological phenotypes. A later genetic analysis reported fewer N-insertions in productive TCRs among donors in an Asian-associated ancestry cluster than the roughly 700-donor mean. In a later analysis, HLA-associated TCR beta chains were found to be more clonally expanded and to have lower generation probabilities than equally common non-associated chains. CMV serostatus was the only immune exposure information available for the cohort. At a false discovery rate of 0.05, a later analysis linked some 18,000 TCR beta sequences to specific HLA alleles. A further reported finding was that TCR beta sequences accurately predicted the HLA-A and HLA-B alleles for most subjects in the first cohort. Broadly in line with IMGT annotations, most TCR beta V segments showed up in productive rearrangements about 87% or about 30% of the time in an earlier analysis of some 590 of the donors. Linkage disequilibrium might explain the correlated functional status among segregating V segments, but an unknown experimental factor could not be ruled out. Roughly uniform sequencing depth across donors was assumed in presence/absence analyses, although this assumption may not hold. The classifier was reported to diagnose cytomegalovirus status with high specificity and sensitivity in both the original cohort and the validation cohort. While some public TCRs were present in many individuals, most TCR sequences turned up only very rarely across donors. Strong co-occurrence of HLA alleles, especially DR and DQ, made assigning TCR associations to individual alleles difficult. In a later analysis, TCR association rates were found to vary across HLA loci, with the most associated TCRs seen for DRB1 alleles and the fewest for HLA-C alleles. In this cohort, only TCR beta chains were sequenced, and detectable features were limited by the absence of alpha or paired-chain data.

The cohort comprised some 700 healthy bone marrow donors. At the time of sampling, every cohort member was nominally healthy, though immune exposures that went unrecorded were likely present. The donor was CMV seropositive and belonged to the group of more than 250 seropositive cohort members. A peripheral blood sample was provided by each donor, and peripheral blood mononuclear cells were used for TCR beta sequencing. Genomic DNA was extracted from the blood cell samples with the Qiagen DNeasy Blood Extraction Kit. Library preparation employed the immunoSEQ multiplex PCR assay. The multiplex PCR relied on a mix of 60 forward primers for TCR Vbeta segments and 13 reverse primers for TCR Jbeta segments. Amplification of the CDR3 region of rearranged TCR beta genes was performed with a multiplex PCR assay on genomic DNA. The Illumina HiSeq System was used to sequence the amplified TCR beta libraries as 87-base-pair reads. On the authors' methods: In a later analysis, about 80 million unique TCR beta chains were counted across the 500 to 850 repertoires, and around 10 million of these chains were shared by at least two donors. A nearest-neighbor algorithm error-corrected the raw reads and collapsed the reads into unique sequences, merging closely related sequences to remove PCR and sequencing errors. Alignment of CDR3 sequences to IMGT reference sequences was used to assign V, D and J gene segments. For a sequence to be retained, a match of at least six nucleotides to both a V gene segment and a J gene segment was required. A rearrangement counted as productive if the CDR3 had no stop codons and remained in frame with V and J, and every other rearrangement counted as non-productive. CDR3 was defined according to IMGT convention as the region running from the second conserved V-encoded cysteine to the conserved J-encoded phenylalanine. The earlier analysis of about 620 of the donors excluded sequences that lacked an unambiguous match to a single V gene segment. An earlier analysis of 587 of the donors classified V segments as functional when productive rearrangements were above 56.7% and as segregating when the standard deviation between donors was above 5%. A statistical classification framework was developed to diagnose cytomegalovirus status using the catalog of TCR beta chain sequences. In a later analysis, V and J genes were assigned by comparing TCR nucleotide sequences against IMGT/GENE-DB human TR gene sequences. In a later analysis, CDR3 sequences and most-parsimonious VDJ recombination scenarios were assigned using the TCRdist pipeline. In a later analysis, each TCR beta chain was defined by its CDR3 amino acid sequence together with its V-gene family, and reads lacking a unique V-gene family were excluded. In a later analysis, fewer than 600 highly shared, low-generation-probability nucleotide sequences were removed to address suspected cross-contamination and a sequencing artifact. In a later analysis, a clonal expansion index for each public chain was calculated from normalized within-repertoire ranks of inferred template counts. In a later analysis, generation probabilities were computed with a VDJ recombination model fitted to out-of-frame rearrangements, and the resulting probabilities were checked against IGoR. A later analysis scored TCR-TCR, TCR-HLA and TCR-CMV co-occurrence with hypergeometric tests, applying a repertoire-size bias correction to TCR pairs. A later analysis estimated false discovery rates by permuting HLA or CMV assignments 20 times. In a later analysis, co-occurring TCRs were grouped with DBSCAN, and TCRdist sequence similarity was added when clustering was performed within HLA-allele-positive subsets. Co-occurrence clustering excluded repertoires with fewer than 30,000 or more than 120,000 public chains, plus five with anomalous nucleotide sharing. What TCRdb holds here is the immuneACCESS table cut down to in-frame rearrangements. Part of the clones is not present; checked against another copy, under half of the missing clones reflect an unresolved V gene, and the others are unexplained. The V and J calls and clone size come from that table; D and trimming were worked out from the DNA. This sample is represented by around 92,000 clones; roughly 74% of them were singletons. The ten largest account for roughly 3.2% of the sample.

The junction shows trimming of 10 bases on V and 2 bases on J, and the gene matches do not reach 12 bases of it. CDR1 and CDR2 (ENHRY, SYGVKD) derive from the germline V gene. From its cysteine to its phenylalanine, the CDR3 spans 15 amino acids. Just the 45-base CDR3 DNA is kept, in frame starting at base 1. A note on this clone: Its antigen remains unidentified. Nothing much larger sits one base from this clone, and base qualities are not available.

The chain links TRBV10-3 with TRBJ2-5; TRBD2 fits 8 bases in the junction. Material: PBMCs. The sequence derives from a female donor in good health and CMV-seropositive. For the CDR3, the sequence is CATNIAGNHQETQYF. The DNA sequence reads TGTGCCACCAATATAGCGGGGAACCATCAAGAGACCCAGTACTTC.